This TCR beta chain was found in a study of blood T cell repertoires in COVID-19. About the research overall: Specimens from acute and convalescent COVID-19 originated in the United States, Italy and Spain. Nucleic acid was either cDNA or gDNA, and it came from T cells, B-cell-depleted T cells, or PBMCs.

CDR3 size: 18 residues. V lost 4 bases and J lost 2; bases outside the gene matches: 14. Germline V CDR1 and CDR2: MNHEY, SMNVEV (reference sequence). Per the authors' pipeline: Nucleated cell number was recorded as an estimate derived from reference gene primer amplification. Clones were sequenced by immunoSEQ multiplex PCR, and TCRdb holds only the in-frame ones, with some missing. For V, J and clone size, that table is used; D and trimming come from the DNA. The sample holds 200,000 to 300,000 clones, about nine tenths seen once. This clonotype originated in a man aged 60 to 69 who had recovered from COVID-19. The chain recombines TRBV27 with TRBJ1-5; TRBD1 matches 7 bases. The sequenced sample consisted of peripheral blood. CDR3 region: CASSSRQGVVDGNQPQHF. The CDR3 bases are TGTGCCAGCAGTTCGCGACAGGGTGTAGTCGATGGCAATCAGCCCCAGCATTTT.